One and the same sample provided the 10 T cell receptor beta chains below, sequenced in a study of blood T cell repertoires in COVID-19. Sequenced by immunoSEQ multiplex PCR; TCRdb stores in-frame clones only, minus some. The repertoire holds 55,000 to 70,000 clones, about nine tenths seen once, with more than 20% in the top ten. The sample taken for sequencing was peripheral blood. Source of these receptors: a woman of 80 years or more with COVID-19, enrolled during active disease.

This clone occurred once. The rearrangement uses TRBV2 and TRBJ2-3; D possibly corresponds to TRBD2 (6 bases). Germline V CDR1 and CDR2: SNHLY, FYNNEI. The germline V and J ends were trimmed by 9 bases and 2 bases, with 12 bases remaining between them. This CDR3 has 13 residues. CDR3 in DNA: TGTGCCAGTCCCGGGACTCTCACAGATACGCAGTATTTT. Translated: CASPGTLTDTQYF.

The genes are TRBV6-5 and TRBJ2-5; 7 bases are a match to TRBD1. Germline CDR1 is MNHEY and CDR2 is SVGAGI. The ends lost 6 bases at V and 5 bases at J; junction bases unmatched: 12. This CDR3 is built from 15 residues. The CDR3, as DNA: TGTGCCAGCAGCCCCCAGGACAGGCTGGGGGAGACCCAGTACTTC. This codes for CASSPQDRLGETQYF.

V is TRBV19 and J is TRBJ1-5, with 8 bases matching TRBD1. The V and J ends lost 5 bases and 1 base, in that order; junction bases with no gene match: 10. The germline V gene encodes CDR1 LNHDA and CDR2 SQIVND (reference sequence). The CDR3 sequence is 17 residues long. CDR3 sequence: CASSGQGFDRSNQPQHF. The CDR3 DNA reads as TGTGCCAGTAGTGGACAGGGATTTGACAGAAGCAATCAGCCCCAGCATTTT.

The rearrangement uses TRBV20-1 and TRBJ1-3; D call uncertain. CDR3 size: 11 residues. Trimming stripped 2 bases from V and 7 bases from J, with 6 bases between. Looked up from germline, CDR1 is DFQATT and CDR2 is SNEGSKA (reference sequence). In nucleotides, the CDR3 is TGCAGTGCTAGACGAGGGAACACCATATATTTT. This translates into CSARRGNTIYF.

The chain has TRBV4-1 and TRBJ2-5, with D unclear. Germline V lookup: CDR1 MGHRA, CDR2 YSYEKL. This CDR3 spans 13 amino acids. V was clipped by 6 bases and J by 4 bases, with 12 bases between them. CDR3 in amino acids: CASSPGSGETQYF. The CDR3 DNA reads TGCGCCAGCAGTCCTGGGTCAGGAGAGACCCAGTACTTC.

This clone was seen a few times. The genes are TRBV7-8 and TRBJ1-1; no firm D call. V gave up 6 bases and J gave up 1 base, with 12 bases separating them. The CDR3 has 14 residues. Looked up from germline, CDR1 is SGHVS and CDR2 is FQNEAQ. CDR3 in amino acids: CASSLHGGNTEAFF. CDR3 nucleotide sequence: TGTGCCAGCAGTCTCCACGGCGGGAACACTGAAGCTTTCTTT.

This chain connects TRBV14 to TRBJ2-1, with TRBD2 matching over 9 bases. V lost 2 bases, J lost 10 bases, and 3 bases stayed unmatched. Per germline, CDR1 SGHDN and CDR2 FVKESK. CDR3 size: 13 residues. Written as DNA, the CDR3 is TGTGCCAGCAGCCAACTAGCGGGGAGCGAGCAGTTCTTC. Translated, it gives CASSQLAGSEQFF.

The V and J genes are TRBV4-1 and TRBJ1-1; D not resolved. The CDR3 has 16 amino acids. The germline CDR1 and CDR2 sequences are MGHRA and YSYEKL. Trimming cost V 0 bases and J 5 bases, with 16 bases left between them. The CDR3 nucleotides are TGCGCCAGCAGCCAAGAAGGAAGGAACAGTCTAACTGAAGCTTTCTTT. This sequence encodes CASSQEGRNSLTEAFF.

The gene calls are TRBV6-6 and TRBJ1-3; perhaps TRBD1 as D (6 bases). In germline, CDR1 is MNHNY, CDR2 SVGAGI (reference sequence). The CDR3 spans 15 residues. V dropped 5 bases and J dropped 4 bases, with 15 bases sitting between them. CDR3 amino acids: CASSPTGIVGNTIYF. The CDR3 DNA is TGTGCCAGCAGTCCCACAGGGATCGTCGGAAACACCATATATTTT.

This chain uses TRBV6-2 or TRBV6-3 with TRBJ2-7, with 10 bases fitting TRBD2. The length of the CDR3 is 17 residues. The germline CDR1 and CDR2 sequences are MNHEY and SVGEGT. V lost 2 bases to trimming and J lost 2 bases; unmatched junction nucleotides: 9. CDR3 nucleotide sequence: TGTGCCAGCAGTTACGGGCTAGCGGGGGCGTCCCCCTACGAGCAGTACTTC. Protein product: CASSYGLAGASPYEQYF.